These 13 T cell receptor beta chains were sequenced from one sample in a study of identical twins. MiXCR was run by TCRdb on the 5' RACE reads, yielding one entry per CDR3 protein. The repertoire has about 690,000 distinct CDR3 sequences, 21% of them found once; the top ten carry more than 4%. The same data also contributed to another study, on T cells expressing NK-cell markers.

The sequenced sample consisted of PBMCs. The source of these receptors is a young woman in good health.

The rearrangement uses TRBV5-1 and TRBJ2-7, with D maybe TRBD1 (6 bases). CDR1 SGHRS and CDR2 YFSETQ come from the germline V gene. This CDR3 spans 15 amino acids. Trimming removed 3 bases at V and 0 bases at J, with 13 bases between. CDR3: CASSSIQGLSYEQYF. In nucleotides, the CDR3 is TGCGCCAGCAGCTCGATACAGGGCCTCTCCTACGAGCAGTACTTC.

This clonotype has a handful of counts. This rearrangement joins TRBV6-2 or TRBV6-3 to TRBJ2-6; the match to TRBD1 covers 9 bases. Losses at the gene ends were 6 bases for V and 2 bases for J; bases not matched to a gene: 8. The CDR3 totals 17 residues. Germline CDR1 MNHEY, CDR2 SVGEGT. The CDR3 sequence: CASSEGTGRTGANVLTF. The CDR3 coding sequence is TGTGCCAGCAGCGAAGGGACAGGGCGCACTGGGGCCAACGTCCTGACTTTC.

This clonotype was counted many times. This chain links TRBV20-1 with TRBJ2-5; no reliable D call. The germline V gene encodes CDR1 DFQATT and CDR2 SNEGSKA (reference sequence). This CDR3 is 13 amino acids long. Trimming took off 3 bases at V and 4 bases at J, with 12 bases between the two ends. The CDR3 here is CSASSGPGETQYF. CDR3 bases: TGCAGTGCTAGTTCTGGGCCAGGAGAGACCCAGTACTTC.

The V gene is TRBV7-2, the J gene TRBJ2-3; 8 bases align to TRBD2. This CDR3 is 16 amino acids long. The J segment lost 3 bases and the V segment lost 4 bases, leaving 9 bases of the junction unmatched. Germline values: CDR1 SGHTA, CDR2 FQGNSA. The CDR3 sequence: CASSSTIAGITDTQYF. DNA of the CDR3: TGTGCCAGCAGCTCTACCATAGCGGGAATAACAGATACGCAGTATTTT.

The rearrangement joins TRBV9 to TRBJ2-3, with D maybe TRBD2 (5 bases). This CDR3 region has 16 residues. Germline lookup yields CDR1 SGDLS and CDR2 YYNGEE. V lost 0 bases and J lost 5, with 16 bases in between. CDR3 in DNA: TGTGCCAGCAGCGTAGAGAGGGATTTAGGTATAGATACGCAGTATTTT. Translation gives CASSVERDLGIDTQYF. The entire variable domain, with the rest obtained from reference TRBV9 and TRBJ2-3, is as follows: DSGVTQTPKHLITATGQRVTLRCSPRSGDLSVYWYQQSLDQGLQFLIQYYNGEERAKGNILERFSAQQFPDLHSELNLSSLELGDSALYFCASSVERDLGIDTQYFGPGTRLTVL.

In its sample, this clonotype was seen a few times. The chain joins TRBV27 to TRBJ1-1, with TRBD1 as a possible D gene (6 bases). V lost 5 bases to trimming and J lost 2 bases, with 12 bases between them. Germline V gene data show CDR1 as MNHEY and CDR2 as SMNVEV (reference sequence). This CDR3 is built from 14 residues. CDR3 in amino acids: CASSLGTSNTEAFF. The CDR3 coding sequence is TGTGCCAGCAGTCTAGGGACATCAAACACTGAAGCTTTCTTT.

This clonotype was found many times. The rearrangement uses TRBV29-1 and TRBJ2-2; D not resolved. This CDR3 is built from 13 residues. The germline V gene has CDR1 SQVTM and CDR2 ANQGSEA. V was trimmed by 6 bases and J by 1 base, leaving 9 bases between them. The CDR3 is CSVAILNTGELFF. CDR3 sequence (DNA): TGCAGCGTCGCGATCCTGAACACCGGGGAGCTGTTTTTT.

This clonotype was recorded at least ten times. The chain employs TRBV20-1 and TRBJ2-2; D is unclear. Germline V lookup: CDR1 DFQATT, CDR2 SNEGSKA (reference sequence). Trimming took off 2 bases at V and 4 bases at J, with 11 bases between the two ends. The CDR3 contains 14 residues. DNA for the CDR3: TGCAGTGCTAGATCTCGGACGGGCACCGGGGAGCTGTTTTTT. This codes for CSARSRTGTGELFF.

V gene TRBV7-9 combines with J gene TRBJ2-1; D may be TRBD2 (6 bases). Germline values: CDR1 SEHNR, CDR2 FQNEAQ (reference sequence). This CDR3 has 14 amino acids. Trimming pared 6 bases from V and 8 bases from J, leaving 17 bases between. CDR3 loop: CASRGLGTVDEQFF. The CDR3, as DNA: TGTGCCAGCAGGGGACTGGGAACAGTGGATGAGCAGTTCTTC.

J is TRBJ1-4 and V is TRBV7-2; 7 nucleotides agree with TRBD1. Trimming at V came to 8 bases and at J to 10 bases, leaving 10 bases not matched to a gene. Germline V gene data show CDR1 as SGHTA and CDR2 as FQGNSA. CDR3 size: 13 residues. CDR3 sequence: CASSNQGEGKLFF. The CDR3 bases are TGTGCCAGCTCCAATCAGGGGGAGGGAAAACTGTTTTTT.

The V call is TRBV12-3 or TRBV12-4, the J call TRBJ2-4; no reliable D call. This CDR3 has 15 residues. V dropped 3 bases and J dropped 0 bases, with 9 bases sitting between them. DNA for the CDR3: TGTGCCAGCAGTTTGTCCGAACTAGCCAAAAACATTCAGTACTTC. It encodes CASSLSELAKNIQYF.

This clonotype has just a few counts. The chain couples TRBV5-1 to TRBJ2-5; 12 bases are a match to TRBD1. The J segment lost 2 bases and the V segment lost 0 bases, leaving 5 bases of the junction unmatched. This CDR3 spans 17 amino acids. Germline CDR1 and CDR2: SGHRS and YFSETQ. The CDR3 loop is CASSLAVGQGAQETQYF. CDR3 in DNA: TGCGCCAGCAGCTTGGCCGTGGGACAGGGGGCACAAGAGACCCAGTACTTC.

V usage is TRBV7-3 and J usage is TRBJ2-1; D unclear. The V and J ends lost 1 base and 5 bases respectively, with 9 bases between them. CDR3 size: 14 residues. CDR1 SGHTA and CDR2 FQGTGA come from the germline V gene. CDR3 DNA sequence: TGTGCCAGCAGCTTAATAGGGAATGACAATGAGCAGTTCTTC. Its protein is CASSLIGNDNEQFF.